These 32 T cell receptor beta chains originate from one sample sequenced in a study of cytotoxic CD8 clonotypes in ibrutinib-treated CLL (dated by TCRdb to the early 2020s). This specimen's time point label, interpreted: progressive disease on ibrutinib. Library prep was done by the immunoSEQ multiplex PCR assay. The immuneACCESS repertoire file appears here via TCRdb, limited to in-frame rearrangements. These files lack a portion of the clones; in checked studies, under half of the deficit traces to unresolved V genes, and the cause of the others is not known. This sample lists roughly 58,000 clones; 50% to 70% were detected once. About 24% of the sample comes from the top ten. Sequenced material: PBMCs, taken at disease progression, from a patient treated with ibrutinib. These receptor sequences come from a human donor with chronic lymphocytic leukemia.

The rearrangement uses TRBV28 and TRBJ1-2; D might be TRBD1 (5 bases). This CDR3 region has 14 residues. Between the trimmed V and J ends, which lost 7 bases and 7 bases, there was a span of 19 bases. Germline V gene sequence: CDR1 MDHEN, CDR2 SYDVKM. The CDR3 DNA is TGTGCCAGCACCCAGCCAGGGCTACTGGCTGGCTACACCTTC. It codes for CASTQPGLLAGYTF.

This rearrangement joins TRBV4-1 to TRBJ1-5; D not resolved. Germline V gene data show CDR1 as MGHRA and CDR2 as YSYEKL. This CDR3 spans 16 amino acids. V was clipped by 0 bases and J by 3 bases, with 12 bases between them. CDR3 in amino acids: CASSQDPSVYNQPQHF. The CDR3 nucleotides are TGCGCCAGCAGCCAAGACCCATCGGTTTACAATCAGCCCCAGCATTTT.

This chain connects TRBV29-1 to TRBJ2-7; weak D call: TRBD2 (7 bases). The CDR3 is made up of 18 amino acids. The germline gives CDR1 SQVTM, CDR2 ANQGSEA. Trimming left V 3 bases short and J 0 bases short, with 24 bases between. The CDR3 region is CSVDGGAERAGSSYEQYF. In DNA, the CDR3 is TGCAGCGTTGATGGGGGGGCAGAACGGGCGGGGAGCTCCTACGAGCAGTACTTC.

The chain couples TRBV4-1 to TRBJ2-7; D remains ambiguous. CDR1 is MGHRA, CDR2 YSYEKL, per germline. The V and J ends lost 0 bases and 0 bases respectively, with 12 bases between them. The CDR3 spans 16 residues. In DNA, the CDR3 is TGCGCCAGCAGCCAAGATATGGCAGGATTCTCCTACGAGCAGTACTTC. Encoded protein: CASSQDMAGFSYEQYF.

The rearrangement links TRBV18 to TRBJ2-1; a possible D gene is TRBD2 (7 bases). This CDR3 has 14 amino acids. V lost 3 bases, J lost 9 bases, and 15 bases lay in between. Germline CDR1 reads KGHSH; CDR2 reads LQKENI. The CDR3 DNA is TGTGCCAGCTCACCCTCCTTGGGGGGGCGTGAGCAGTTCTTC. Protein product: CASSPSLGGREQFF.

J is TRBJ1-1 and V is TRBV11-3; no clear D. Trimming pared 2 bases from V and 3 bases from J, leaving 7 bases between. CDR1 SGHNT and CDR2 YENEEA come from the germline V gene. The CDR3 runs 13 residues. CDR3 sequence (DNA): TGTGCCAGCAGCTTATTGAGGGACACTGAAGCTTTCTTT. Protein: CASSLLRDTEAFF.

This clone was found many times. The CDR3 region is CASSGARAYEQYF. The DNA for the CDR3 is TGTGCCAGCAGTGGGGCCAGGGCCTACGAGCAGTACTTC. This chain uses TRBV2 with TRBJ2-7, with D possibly TRBD1 on 5 matching bases. Germline CDR1 is SNHLY and CDR2 is FYNNEI. The CDR3 is 13 residues long. The V and J ends lost 4 bases and 2 bases respectively, with 9 bases between them.

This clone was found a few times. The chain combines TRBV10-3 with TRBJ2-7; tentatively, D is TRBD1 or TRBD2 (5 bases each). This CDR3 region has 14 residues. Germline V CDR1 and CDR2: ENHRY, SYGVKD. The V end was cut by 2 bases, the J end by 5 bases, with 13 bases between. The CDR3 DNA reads TGTGCCATCAGTGAGGCCAGGGAGTACAACGAGCAGTACTTC. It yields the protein CAISEAREYNEQYF.

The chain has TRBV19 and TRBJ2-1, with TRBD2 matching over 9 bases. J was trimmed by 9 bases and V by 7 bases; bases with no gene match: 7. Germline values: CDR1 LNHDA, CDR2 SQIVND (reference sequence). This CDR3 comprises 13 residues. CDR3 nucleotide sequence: TGTGCCAGTACTGCGGGAGGGTACGGTGAGCAGTTCTTC. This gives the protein CASTAGGYGEQFF.

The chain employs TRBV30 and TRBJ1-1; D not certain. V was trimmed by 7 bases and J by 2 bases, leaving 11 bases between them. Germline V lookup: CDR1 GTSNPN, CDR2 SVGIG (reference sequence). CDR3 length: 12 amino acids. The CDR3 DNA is TGTGCCTATCTATTGACTAACACTGAAGCTTTCTTT. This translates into CAYLLTNTEAFF. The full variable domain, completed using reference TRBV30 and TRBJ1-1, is SQTIHQWPATLVQPVGSPLSLECTVEGTSNPNLYWYRQAAGRGLQLLFYSVGIGQISSEVPQNLSASRPQDRQFILSSKKLLLSDSGFYLCAYLLTNTEAFFGQGTRLTVV.

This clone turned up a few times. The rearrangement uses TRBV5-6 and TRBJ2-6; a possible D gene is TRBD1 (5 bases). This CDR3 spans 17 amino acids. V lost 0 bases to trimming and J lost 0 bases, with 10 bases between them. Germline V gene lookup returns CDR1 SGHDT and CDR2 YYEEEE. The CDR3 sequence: CASSLAGFVSGANVLTF. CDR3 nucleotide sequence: TGTGCCAGCAGCTTGGCAGGGTTCGTCTCTGGGGCCAACGTCCTGACTTTC.

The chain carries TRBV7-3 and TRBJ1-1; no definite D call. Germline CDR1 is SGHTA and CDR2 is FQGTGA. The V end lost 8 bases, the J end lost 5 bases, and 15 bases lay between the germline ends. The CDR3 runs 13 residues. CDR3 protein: CASGYQVGTEAFF. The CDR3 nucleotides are TGTGCCAGCGGATATCAAGTTGGGACTGAAGCTTTCTTT.

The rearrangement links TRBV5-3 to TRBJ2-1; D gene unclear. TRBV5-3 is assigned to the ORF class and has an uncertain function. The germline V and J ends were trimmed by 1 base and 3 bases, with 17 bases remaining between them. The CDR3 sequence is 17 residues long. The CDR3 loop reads CARSLIYRPGNYNEQFF. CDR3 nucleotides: TGTGCCAGAAGCTTGATCTATCGGCCAGGCAACTACAATGAGCAGTTCTTC.

The CDR3 sequence: CASSDSLAKNIQYF. In nucleotides, the CDR3 is TGTGCCAGCAGTGACTCCCTAGCCAAAAACATTCAGTACTTC. The V call is TRBV28, the J call TRBJ2-4; D gene uncertain. Trimming removed 5 bases from V and 0 bases from J, with 8 bases in between. The germline CDR1 and CDR2 sequences are MDHEN and SYDVKM. The CDR3 runs 14 residues.

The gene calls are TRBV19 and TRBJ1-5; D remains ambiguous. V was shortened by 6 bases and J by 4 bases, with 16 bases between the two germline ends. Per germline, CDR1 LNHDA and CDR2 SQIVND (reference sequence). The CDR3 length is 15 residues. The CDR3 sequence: CASSYTRGSNQPQHF. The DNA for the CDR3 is TGTGCCAGTAGCTATACTCGGGGAAGTAATCAGCCCCAGCATTTT. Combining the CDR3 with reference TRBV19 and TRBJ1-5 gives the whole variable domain DGGITQSPKYLFRKEGQNVTLSCEQNLNHDAMYWYRQDPGQGLRLIYYSQIVNDFQKGDIAEGYSVSREKKESFPLTVTSAQKNPTAFYLCASSYTRGSNQPQHFGDGTRLSIL.

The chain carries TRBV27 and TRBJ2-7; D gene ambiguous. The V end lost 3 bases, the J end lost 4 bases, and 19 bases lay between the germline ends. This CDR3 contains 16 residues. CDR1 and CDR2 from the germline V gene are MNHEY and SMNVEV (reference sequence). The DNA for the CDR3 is TGTGCCAGCAGTTTCAGCGCACACGGAAAGGATTACGAGCAGTACTTC. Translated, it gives CASSFSAHGKDYEQYF.

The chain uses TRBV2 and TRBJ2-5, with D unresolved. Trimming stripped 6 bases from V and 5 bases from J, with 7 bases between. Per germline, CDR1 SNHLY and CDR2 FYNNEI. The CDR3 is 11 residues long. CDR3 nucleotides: TGTGCCAGCAGGAGAACCGAGACCCAGTACTTC. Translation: CASRRTETQYF.

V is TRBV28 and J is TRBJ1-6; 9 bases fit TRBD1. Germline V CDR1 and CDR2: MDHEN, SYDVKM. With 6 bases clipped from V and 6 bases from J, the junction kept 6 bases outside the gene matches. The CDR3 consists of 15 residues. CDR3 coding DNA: TGTGCCAGCAGGGCCGGGACAGGGACTAATTCACCCCTCCACTTT. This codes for CASRAGTGTNSPLHF. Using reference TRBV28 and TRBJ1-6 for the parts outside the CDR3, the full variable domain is DVKVTQSSRYLVKRTGEKVFLECVQDMDHENMFWYRQDPGLGLRLIYFSYDVKMKEKGDIPEGYSVSREKKERFSLILESASTNQTSMYLCASRAGTGTNSPLHFGNGTRLTVT.

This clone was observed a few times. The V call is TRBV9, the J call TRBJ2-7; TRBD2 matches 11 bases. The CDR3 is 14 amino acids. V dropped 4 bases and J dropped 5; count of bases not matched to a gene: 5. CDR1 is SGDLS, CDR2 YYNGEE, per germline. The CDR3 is CASSSSGRPHEQYF. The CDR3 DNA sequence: TGTGCCAGCAGCTCTAGCGGGAGGCCCCACGAGCAGTACTTC.

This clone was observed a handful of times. The CDR3 sequence is CASSGQGRTEAFF. CDR3 sequence (DNA): TGTGCCAGCAGTGGACAGGGTAGGACTGAAGCTTTCTTT. The chain recombines TRBV6-4 with TRBJ1-1; 7 bases agree with TRBD1. The CDR3 extends over 13 amino acids. Trimming removed 4 bases from V and 5 bases from J; junction bases left unmatched: 4. The germline gives CDR1 MRHNA, CDR2 SNTAGT.

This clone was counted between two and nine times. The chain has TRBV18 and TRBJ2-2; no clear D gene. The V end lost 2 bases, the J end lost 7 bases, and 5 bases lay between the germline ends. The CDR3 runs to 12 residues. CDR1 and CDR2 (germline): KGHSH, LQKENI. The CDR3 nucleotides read TGTGCCAGCTCACCAGATGACGGGGAGCTGTTTTTT. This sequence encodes CASSPDDGELFF.

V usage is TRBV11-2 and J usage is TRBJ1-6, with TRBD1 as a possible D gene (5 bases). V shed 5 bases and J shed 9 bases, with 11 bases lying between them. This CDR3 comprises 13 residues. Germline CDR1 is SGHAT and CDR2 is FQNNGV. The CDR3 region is CASSPGFVSPLHF. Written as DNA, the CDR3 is TGTGCCAGCAGCCCAGGGTTTGTTTCACCCCTCCACTTT.

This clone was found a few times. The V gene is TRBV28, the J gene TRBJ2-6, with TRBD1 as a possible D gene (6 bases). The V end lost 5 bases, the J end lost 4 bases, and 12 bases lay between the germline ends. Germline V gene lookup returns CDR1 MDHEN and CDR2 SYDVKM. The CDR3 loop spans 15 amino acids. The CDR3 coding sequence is TGTGCCAGCAGTCGCAGGGGCTCCGGGGCCAACGTCCTGACTTTC. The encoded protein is CASSRRGSGANVLTF.

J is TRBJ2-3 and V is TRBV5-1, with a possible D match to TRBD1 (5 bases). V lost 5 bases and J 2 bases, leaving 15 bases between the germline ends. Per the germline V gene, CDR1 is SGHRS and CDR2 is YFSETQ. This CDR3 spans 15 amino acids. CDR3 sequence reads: CASSYDSRNTDTQYF. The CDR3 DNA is TGCGCCAGCAGTTATGACAGTCGGAACACAGATACGCAGTATTTT. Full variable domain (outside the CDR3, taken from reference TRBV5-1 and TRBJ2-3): KAGVTQTPRYLIKTRGQQVTLSCSPISGHRSVSWYQQTPGQGLQFLFEYFSETQRNKGNFPGRFSGRQFSNSRSEMNVSTLELGDSALYLCASSYDSRNTDTQYFGPGTRLTVL.

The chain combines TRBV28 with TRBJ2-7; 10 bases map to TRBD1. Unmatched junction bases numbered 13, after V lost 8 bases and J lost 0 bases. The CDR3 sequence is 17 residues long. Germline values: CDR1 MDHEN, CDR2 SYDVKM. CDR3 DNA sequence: TGTGCCAGCCGACACGCGGGACAGGGGACTAGCTCCTACGAGCAGTACTTC. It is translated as CASRHAGQGTSSYEQYF.

CDR3 in DNA: TGTGCCAGCAGTAACAGGGGCACTGGAAACACCATATATTTT. It is translated as CASSNRGTGNTIYF. This chain joins TRBV28 and TRBJ1-3, with 7 positions matching TRBD1. V gave up 5 bases and J gave up 2 bases; unmatched junction bases: 3. The CDR3 consists of 14 residues. Germline V gives CDR1 MDHEN, CDR2 SYDVKM.

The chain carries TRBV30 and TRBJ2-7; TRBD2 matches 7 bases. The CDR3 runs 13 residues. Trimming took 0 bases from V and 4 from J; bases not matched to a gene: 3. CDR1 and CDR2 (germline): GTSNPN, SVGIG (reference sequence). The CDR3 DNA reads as TGTGCCTGGAGTGTAGGCGGGAGATACGAGCAGTACTTC. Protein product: CAWSVGGRYEQYF. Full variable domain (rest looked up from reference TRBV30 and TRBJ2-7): SQTIHQWPATLVQPVGSPLSLECTVEGTSNPNLYWYRQAAGRGLQLLFYSVGIGQISSEVPQNLSASRPQDRQFILSSKKLLLSDSGFYLCAWSVGGRYEQYFGPGTRLTVT.

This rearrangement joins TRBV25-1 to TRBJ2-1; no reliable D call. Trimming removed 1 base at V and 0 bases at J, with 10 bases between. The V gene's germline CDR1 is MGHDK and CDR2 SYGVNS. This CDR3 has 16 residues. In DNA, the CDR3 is TGTGCCAGCAGTGAATCGTCAGTTTACTCCTACAATGAGCAGTTCTTC. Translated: CASSESSVYSYNEQFF.

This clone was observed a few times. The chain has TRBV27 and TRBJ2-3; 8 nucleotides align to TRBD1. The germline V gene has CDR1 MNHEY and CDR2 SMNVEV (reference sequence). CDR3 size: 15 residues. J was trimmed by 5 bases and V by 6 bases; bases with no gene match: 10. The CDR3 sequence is CASSLLGTGRDTQYF. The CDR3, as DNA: TGTGCCAGCAGCCTCCTTGGGACAGGCAGAGATACGCAGTATTTT.

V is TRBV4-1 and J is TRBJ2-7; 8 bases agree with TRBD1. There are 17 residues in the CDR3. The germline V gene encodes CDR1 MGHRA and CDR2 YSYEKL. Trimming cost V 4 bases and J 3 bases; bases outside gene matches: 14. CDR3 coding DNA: TGCGCCAGCAGCCGCAGTCGCCCGGGACAGGCGGGCTACGAGCAGTACTTC. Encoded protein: CASSRSRPGQAGYEQYF.

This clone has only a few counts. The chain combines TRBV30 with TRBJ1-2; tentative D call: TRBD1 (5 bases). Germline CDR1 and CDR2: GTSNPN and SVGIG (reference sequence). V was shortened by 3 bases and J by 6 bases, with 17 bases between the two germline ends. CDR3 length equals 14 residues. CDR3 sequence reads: CAWRPPGTSHGYTF. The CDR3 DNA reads TGTGCCTGGAGGCCACCCGGGACCTCACATGGCTACACCTTC.

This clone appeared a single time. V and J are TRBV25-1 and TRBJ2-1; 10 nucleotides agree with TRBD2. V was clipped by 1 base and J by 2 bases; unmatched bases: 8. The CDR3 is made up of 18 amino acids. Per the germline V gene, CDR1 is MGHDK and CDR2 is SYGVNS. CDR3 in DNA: TGTGCCAGCAGTGAATGGGGTAAGCGGGAGGGCCCCTACAATGAGCAGTTCTTC. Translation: CASSEWGKREGPYNEQFF.